This TCR beta chain stems from a study of neurological immune-mediated disorders. TCRdb analysed the 5' RACE reads with MiXCR anew, one entry per CDR3 protein. This table has roughly 60,000 distinct CDR3 sequences, approximately 4% appearing once. This clonotype turned up a few times. The sequenced material came from PBMCs. This receptor was identified in a woman younger than 45 with multiple sclerosis.

The CDR3 DNA reads TGTGCCACTGAGAAGCGGGAGAACACCGGGGAGCTGTTTTTT. This gives the protein CATEKRENTGELFF. The V gene is TRBV10-3, the J gene TRBJ2-2, with 7 bases that match TRBD2. The CDR3 is 14 residues long. The trim removed 10 bases at V and 1 base at J, leaving 6 bases unmatched. Germline V CDR1 and CDR2: ENHRY, SYGVKD.